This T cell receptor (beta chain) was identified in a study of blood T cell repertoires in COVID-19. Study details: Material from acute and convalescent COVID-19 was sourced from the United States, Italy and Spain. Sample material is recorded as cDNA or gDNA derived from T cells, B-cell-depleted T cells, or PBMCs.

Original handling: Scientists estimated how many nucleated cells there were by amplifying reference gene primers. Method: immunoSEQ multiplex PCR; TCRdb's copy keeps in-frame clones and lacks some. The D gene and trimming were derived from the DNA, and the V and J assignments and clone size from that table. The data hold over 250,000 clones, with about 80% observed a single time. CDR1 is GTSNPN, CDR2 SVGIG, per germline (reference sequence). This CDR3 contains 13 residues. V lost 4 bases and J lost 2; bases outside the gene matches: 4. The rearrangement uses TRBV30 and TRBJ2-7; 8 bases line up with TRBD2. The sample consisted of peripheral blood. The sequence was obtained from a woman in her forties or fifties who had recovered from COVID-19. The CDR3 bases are TGTGCCTGGACTGGCGGGGGGACCTACGAGCAGTACTTC. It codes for CAWTGGGTYEQYF.